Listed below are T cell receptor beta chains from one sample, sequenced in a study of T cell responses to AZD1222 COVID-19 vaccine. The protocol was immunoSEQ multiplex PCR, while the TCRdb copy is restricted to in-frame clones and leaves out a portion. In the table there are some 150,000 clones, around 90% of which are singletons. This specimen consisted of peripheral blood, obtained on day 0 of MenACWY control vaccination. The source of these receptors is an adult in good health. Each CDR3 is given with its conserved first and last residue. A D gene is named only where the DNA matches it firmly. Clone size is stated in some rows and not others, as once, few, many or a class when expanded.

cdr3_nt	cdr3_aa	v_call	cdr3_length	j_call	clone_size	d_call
TGCGCCAGCAGCTTGGCCATGGGACAGCACTATGGCTACACCTTC	CASSLAMGQHYGYTF	TRBV5-1	15	TRBJ1-2	.	TRBD1
TGTGCCAGCAGCCACACAGGGGATGCTAATGAAAAACTGTTTTTT	CASSHTGDANEKLFF	TRBV28	15	TRBJ1-4	.	TRBD1
TGTGCCAGCAGTGAAGTCCCTGACATATCCTACTCGTCCCTCCACTTT	CASSEVPDISYSSLHF	TRBV6-1	16	TRBJ1-6	.	.
TGTGCCATCAGTGGGGCAGAAAATCAGCCCCAGCATTTT	CAISGAENQPQHF	TRBV10-3	13	TRBJ1-5	.	.
TGTGCCAGCAGTGAGAACAGGGGAGGGGGTGTGGACGAGCAGTACTTC	CASSENRGGGVDEQYF	TRBV2	16	TRBJ2-7	.	.
TGTGCCTGGATAGGAGGTGGCGGTGCCACTGAAGCTTTCTTT	CAWIGGGGATEAFF	TRBV30	14	TRBJ1-1	once	.
TGTGCCATCAGTAAACGGGGGGGTGCCTACGAGCAGTACTTC	CAISKRGGAYEQYF	TRBV10-3	14	TRBJ2-7	.	TRBD2
TGTGCCAGCAGCTTAGGACAGGGAGGCATAGGGGAAGCTTTCTTT	CASSLGQGGIGEAFF	TRBV7-9	15	TRBJ1-1	.	TRBD1
TGTGCCATCAGTGAGACTTCGACTAATGAAAAACTGTTTTTT	CAISETSTNEKLFF	TRBV10-3	14	TRBJ1-4	.	.
TGTGCCAGCGCGCCCGTAGGGGGCACTGAAGCTTTCTTT	CASAPVGGTEAFF	TRBV6-5	13	TRBJ1-1	.	.
TGTGCCAGCAGTGTACAATACGGGGAGGGGGTATATAGTGGCTACACCTTC	CASSVQYGEGVYSGYTF	TRBV6-1	17	TRBJ1-2	.	.
TGCGCCAGCAGCCAAGACGACCGGACAGGGTACTATGGCTACACCTTC	CASSQDDRTGYYGYTF	TRBV4-1	16	TRBJ1-2	once	TRBD1
TGTGCCAGCAGTTTACAGGCGGTCACTGAAGCTTTCTTT	CASSLQAVTEAFF	TRBV12-3/TRBV12-4	13	TRBJ1-1	.	.
TGTGCCAGCAGTGGAAGGGCAGGGCAGGTCAATGAGCAGTTCTTC	CASSGRAGQVNEQFF	TRBV2	15	TRBJ2-1	.	.
TGTGCCTGGAGTAGAGGGGGCTCCTACAATGAGCAGTTCTTC	CAWSRGGSYNEQFF	TRBV30	14	TRBJ2-1	.	.
TGTGCCAGTAGTATGCCGGGACAGGGGTATCACACTGAAGCTTTCTTT	CASSMPGQGYHTEAFF	TRBV19	16	TRBJ1-1	.	TRBD1
TGTGCCAGCAGCTTCGGAACTAGCCCAGATACGCAGTATTTT	CASSFGTSPDTQYF	TRBV5-4	14	TRBJ2-3	.	.
TGCGCCAGCAGCTTGGGGGGGACTTCCTGGGATGAGCAGTTCTTC	CASSLGGTSWDEQFF	TRBV5-1	15	TRBJ2-1	.	.
TGTGCCAGCAGCTCAAGGACAACCGCGAACACCGGGGAGCTGTTTTTT	CASSSRTTANTGELFF	TRBV5-4	16	TRBJ2-2	.	.
TGTGCCAGCCGTCCCTGGAGGGCTCGTTTTGGGGTCACTGAAGCTTTCTTT	CASRPWRARFGVTEAFF	TRBV28	17	TRBJ1-1	.	.
TGTGCCAGCAGTGCAGGTACACGAGCAGAAAAACTGTTTTTT	CASSAGTRAEKLFF	TRBV28	14	TRBJ1-4	.	.
TGTGCCAGTAGTAGGGCTAGCGGATCGGTGGATGAGCAGTTCTTC	CASSRASGSVDEQFF	TRBV19	15	TRBJ2-1	.	TRBD2
TGTGCCAGCAGTTCGGACACTGAAGCTTTCTTT	CASSSDTEAFF	TRBV6-5	11	TRBJ1-1	.	.
TGCAGTGCGGGCAGGGGGCACGGCTACACCTTC	CSAGRGHGYTF	TRBV20-1	11	TRBJ1-2	.	TRBD1
TGTGCCAGCCGAAACTTACGGGGAGGAGCGGGGCCCCAGCATTTT	CASRNLRGGAGPQHF	TRBV21-1	15	TRBJ1-5	.	.
TGTGCCAGCAGTCTCATACAGGGGGCGAAGGGAAACACCATATATTTT	CASSLIQGAKGNTIYF	TRBV2	16	TRBJ1-3	few	TRBD1
TGTGCCAGCAGCTTAGCGACAGACAGCTCCTACGAGCAGTACTTC	CASSLATDSSYEQYF	TRBV7-2	15	TRBJ2-7	once	.
TGTGCCAGCAGTTACGGTGGCAGGGGGGACTACGAGCAGTACTTC	CASSYGGRGDYEQYF	TRBV6-5	15	TRBJ2-7	once	.
TGTGCCAGCAGTGATTCTAGCTCCTATAATTCACCCCTCCACTTT	CASSDSSSYNSPLHF	TRBV2	15	TRBJ1-6	once	.
TGTGCCAGCCAGGGACAAGGGGATCAGCCCCAGCATTTT	CASQGQGDQPQHF	TRBV19	13	TRBJ1-5	.	.
TGTGCCAGCAGCCTACTAGCGATGGGTACGCAGTATTTT	CASSLLAMGTQYF	TRBV7-9	13	TRBJ2-3	.	TRBD2
TGTGCCAGCAGTTACCTCGGAGCGCGTGGGCAGCCCCAGCATTTT	CASSYLGARGQPQHF	TRBV27	15	TRBJ1-5	.	.
TGCAGTGCTAGTAAGACAGTGAACTATGGCTACACCTTC	CSASKTVNYGYTF	TRBV20-1	13	TRBJ1-2	.	.
TGTGCCAGCAGCGCCATTTCGAACACTGAAGCTTTCTTT	CASSAISNTEAFF	TRBV11-2	13	TRBJ1-1	few	.
TGTGCCAGCAGCGTAGAAGGCCCATCGGAGGCTTTCTTT	CASSVEGPSEAFF	TRBV9	13	TRBJ1-1	.	.
TGTGCCAGCAGCTTAGGTAGGTTCGGACAATCACACACTGAAGCTTTCTTT	CASSLGRFGQSHTEAFF	TRBV11-2	17	TRBJ1-1	.	.
TGTGCCAGCAGCCCGACACTTAACACTGAAGCTTTCTTT	CASSPTLNTEAFF	TRBV3-1/TRBV3-2	13	TRBJ1-1	.	.
TGTGCCACCGGGACTAGCACCTACGAGCAGTACTTC	CATGTSTYEQYF	TRBV7-9	12	TRBJ2-7	.	TRBD2
TGCGCCAGCAGCTTGGGGCAGGGGGGCATGAACACTGAAGCTTTCTTT	CASSLGQGGMNTEAFF	TRBV5-1	16	TRBJ1-1	.	TRBD1
TGTGCCAGCAGCTCATGGGGGGGCGGGAGTGCCACAGATACGCAGTATTTT	CASSSWGGGSATDTQYF	TRBV5-5	17	TRBJ2-3	.	.
TGCAGCGTTGTATGGGGACCCCATGGCTACACCTTC	CSVVWGPHGYTF	TRBV29-1	12	TRBJ1-2	.	.
TGTGCCAGCAGGAGGCGACAGGGGGGATCCTACGAGCAGTACTTC	CASRRRQGGSYEQYF	TRBV28	15	TRBJ2-7	.	TRBD1
TGTGCCAGCAGTTTGGGTCGGATCCAAGGCTACACCTTC	CASSLGRIQGYTF	TRBV12-3/TRBV12-4	13	TRBJ1-2	.	.
TGTGCCTGGGACCCGCCCCCCCGAAGGGGACTAATGAACACTGAAGCTTTCTTT	CAWDPPPRRGLMNTEAFF	TRBV30	18	TRBJ1-1	.	.
TGTGCCAGCAGTGAGTCGCGGGGCCCTGAAAAACTGTTTTTT	CASSESRGPEKLFF	TRBV25-1	14	TRBJ1-4	.	.
TGTGCCAGCAGCCAAGAGTTTAGCAATCAGCCCCAGCATTTT	CASSQEFSNQPQHF	TRBV4-2	14	TRBJ1-5	.	.
TGTGCCAGCAGTTTGCTTGGAACTAATTCACCCCTCCACTTT	CASSLLGTNSPLHF	TRBV28	14	TRBJ1-6	.	.
TGTGCCAGCAGCTTAGTAGGGACTAGCGGAAGCTCCTACGAGCAGTACTTC	CASSLVGTSGSSYEQYF	TRBV7-2	17	TRBJ2-7	.	TRBD2
TGTGCCAGCAGGCCAGCGTGGGGGCGGAGTGAAAAACTGTTTTTT	CASRPAWGRSEKLFF	TRBV2	15	TRBJ1-4	once	.